A selection of T cell receptor beta chains follows, all from one sample in a study of blood T cell repertoires in COVID-19. Produced via immunoSEQ multiplex PCR; TCRdb's table is partial and in-frame only. This sample carries some 100,000 clones, roughly 85% of them seen once, and the ten largest clones take around a sixth. Sequencing was carried out using peripheral blood. The receptors were gathered from a woman in her sixties with acute or convalescent COVID-19. CDR3s include the opening cysteine and the closing phenylalanine or tryptophan. D genes are given only for firm matches. Only part of the rows carry a size: once, few, many, or a class if the clone is expanded.

D,size,length,J,V,CDR3,DNA
TRBD2,.,15,TRBJ2-2,TRBV7-8,CASRPSREGSGELFF,TGTGCCAGCAGGCCTAGCCGGGAGGGGAGCGGGGAGCTGTTTTTT
TRBD1,many,13,TRBJ1-2,TRBV5-4,CASSPGTEIGYTF,TGTGCCAGCAGCCCCGGGACAGAGATTGGCTACACCTTC
TRBD2,.,13,TRBJ2-1,TRBV11-3,CASSTGLAGRQFF,TGTGCCAGCAGCACAGGACTAGCGGGGAGGCAGTTCTTC
TRBD1,.,14,TRBJ1-1,TRBV5-1,CASSLGQGESEAFF,TGCGCCAGCAGCTTGGGACAGGGGGAATCTGAAGCTTTCTTT
.,.,14,TRBJ2-7,TRBV3-1/TRBV3-2,CASSTQGILYEQYF,TGTGCCAGCAGCACTCAGGGGATCCTCTACGAGCAGTACTTC
TRBD1,.,15,TRBJ1-2,TRBV27,CASSFNRGLTHGYTF,TGTGCCAGCAGTTTTAACAGGGGCCTTACCCATGGCTACACCTTC
.,.,17,TRBJ2-3,TRBV7-3,CASSRSGAGVPTDTQYF,TGTGCCAGCAGCAGATCAGGGGCCGGGGTACCCACAGATACGCAGTATTTT
TRBD2,.,16,TRBJ2-3,TRBV10-3,CAISGTSGGAGDTQYF,TGTGCCATCAGCGGGACTAGCGGGGGGGCAGGGGATACGCAGTATTTT
TRBD1,.,14,TRBJ1-2,TRBV28,CASSLGTGGYGYTF,TGTGCCAGCAGTTTAGGGACAGGGGGTTATGGCTACACCTTC
TRBD1,.,12,TRBJ2-7,TRBV3-1/TRBV3-2,CASSRTGAEQYF,TGTGCCAGCAGCCGGACAGGGGCCGAGCAGTACTTC
TRBD1,.,13,TRBJ1-5,TRBV25-1,CASTGQGNQPQHF,TGTGCCAGCACGGGACAGGGTAATCAGCCCCAGCATTTT
TRBD2,.,17,TRBJ2-1,TRBV5-4,CASSRTSGRAFYNEQFF,TGTGCCAGCAGCCGGACTAGCGGGAGGGCTTTCTACAATGAGCAGTTCTTC
TRBD2,once,15,TRBJ2-3,TRBV6-5,CASKTSGGGTDTQYF,TGTGCCAGCAAGACTAGCGGGGGTGGGACAGATACGCAGTATTTT
.,.,14,TRBJ2-3,TRBV28,CASTPGYRTDTQYF,TGTGCCAGCACCCCGGGGTACCGCACAGATACGCAGTATTTT
.,.,15,TRBJ1-5,TRBV27,CASSLSGGSNQPQHF,TGTGCCAGCAGTTTATCGGGAGGTAGCAATCAGCCCCAGCATTTT
.,few,13,TRBJ2-3,TRBV9,CASSATGTDTQYF,TGTGCCAGCAGCGCAACTGGCACAGATACGCAGTATTTT
.,.,15,TRBJ1-2,TRBV6-5,CATLGEDRTNYGYTF,TGTGCCACACTAGGGGAAGACAGGACTAACTATGGCTACACCTTC
TRBD1,.,15,TRBJ1-2,TRBV27,CASSPRDRPNYGYTF,TGTGCCAGCAGTCCTCGGGACAGACCAAACTATGGCTACACCTTC
TRBD1,.,14,TRBJ1-2,TRBV29-1,CSVETRQGIYGYTF,TGCAGCGTTGAGACGAGACAGGGTATCTATGGCTACACCTTC
.,.,15,TRBJ2-5,TRBV10-3,CAISGRQGGQETQYF,TGTGCCATCAGTGGCCGGCAGGGGGGCCAAGAGACCCAGTACTTC
TRBD1,.,13,TRBJ1-2,TRBV5-1,CASRTGVDYGYTF,TGCGCCAGCAGGACAGGGGTGGACTATGGCTACACCTTC
.,.,14,TRBJ1-1,TRBV11-1,CASSLQQGNTEAFF,TGTGCCAGCAGCTTACAACAGGGGAACACTGAAGCTTTCTTT
.,.,11,TRBJ2-5,TRBV6-2/TRBV6-3,CASSLRETQYF,TGTGCCAGCAGTCTCCGAGAGACCCAGTACTTC
TRBD1,.,16,TRBJ2-7,TRBV28,CASSLMGGQGAREQYF,TGTGCCAGCAGTTTGATGGGGGGACAGGGGGCGAGGGAGCAGTACTTC
TRBD2,.,14,TRBJ2-5,TRBV7-2,CASSQPGLPETQYF,TGTGCCAGCAGCCAACCGGGACTACCAGAGACCCAGTACTTC
TRBD1,.,13,TRBJ1-5,TRBV28,CASSYRGHQPQHF,TGTGCCAGCAGTTACAGGGGGCATCAGCCCCAGCATTTT
TRBD2,.,18,TRBJ2-7,TRBV6-1,CASSEAQGGRGGGYEQYF,TGTGCCAGCAGTGAGGCCCAAGGCGGGCGGGGGGGAGGATACGAGCAGTACTTC
.,.,16,TRBJ2-6,TRBV5-1,CASSPLPSSGANVLTF,TGCGCCAGCAGCCCTCTCCCGAGCTCTGGGGCCAACGTCCTGACTTTC
.,.,12,TRBJ1-4,TRBV2,CATTVGGEKLFF,TGTGCCACAACGGTGGGGGGGGAAAAACTGTTTTTT
.,once,15,TRBJ2-1,TRBV6-5,CASRRGSPSYNEQFF,TGTGCCAGCAGAAGAGGGAGTCCCTCCTACAATGAGCAGTTCTTC
.,.,14,TRBJ2-4,TRBV14,CASTTVAAKNIQYF,TGTGCCAGCACGACAGTTGCGGCCAAAAACATTCAGTACTTC
.,.,16,TRBJ2-1,TRBV18,CASSPPFTERQGWQFF,TGTGCCAGCTCACCACCCTTTACGGAGAGGCAGGGATGGCAGTTCTTC
.,.,15,TRBJ1-1,TRBV18,CASSPSNTENTEAFF,TGTGCCAGCTCACCCTCCAATACAGAGAACACTGAAGCTTTCTTT
.,.,16,TRBJ2-7,TRBV5-1,CASSSGNRPGDDEQYF,TGCGCCAGCAGCTCGGGGAACAGACCCGGGGATGACGAGCAGTACTTC
TRBD1,once,15,TRBJ2-2,TRBV5-4,CASSLVGQHTGELFF,TGTGCCAGCAGCTTGGTGGGACAGCACACCGGGGAGCTGTTTTTT
.,.,15,TRBJ2-5,TRBV5-1,CASSLDPEGRKTQYF,TGCGCCAGCAGCTTGGATCCGGAGGGGAGGAAGACCCAGTACTTC
TRBD1,.,18,TRBJ1-4,TRBV28,CASSLLVGRGQGGEKLFF,TGTGCCAGCAGTTTATTGGTTGGGAGGGGACAGGGAGGCGAAAAACTGTTTTTT
.,.,13,TRBJ1-2,TRBV6-5,CASTFNGRRAYTF,TGTGCCAGCACCTTTAACGGGCGCAGGGCCTACACCTTC
.,few,16,TRBJ1-3,TRBV18,CASSPNRRDGGNTIYF,TGTGCCAGCTCACCCAACAGGAGGGACGGCGGAAACACCATATATTTT
TRBD1,.,12,TRBJ1-2,TRBV19,CASSIEDREYTF,TGTGCCAGTAGTATAGAGGACAGGGAATACACCTTC
TRBD1,.,13,TRBJ1-3,TRBV30,CAWSGDRGVAIYF,TGTGCCTGGAGTGGGGACAGGGGCGTCGCCATATATTTT
.,.,16,TRBJ2-3,TRBV5-1,CASSLEMSVGTDTQYF,TGCGCCAGCAGCTTGGAGATGTCGGTCGGCACAGATACGCAGTATTTT
.,.,16,TRBJ2-7,TRBV4-1,CASSQDQTGLGYEQYF,TGCGCCAGCAGCCAAGATCAGACAGGCTTAGGATACGAGCAGTACTTC
.,.,12,TRBJ2-7,TRBV6-1,CASSETNYEQYF,TGTGCCAGCAGTGAGACAAACTACGAGCAGTACTTC
TRBD2,once,17,TRBJ2-7,TRBV19,CASSIRPGTSVSYEQYF,TGTGCCAGTAGTATCCGTCCGGGGACTAGCGTTTCCTACGAGCAGTACTTC
.,.,15,TRBJ2-7,TRBV7-7,CASSRGFTSSYEQYF,TGTGCTAGCAGTCGAGGGTTCACCTCCTCCTACGAGCAGTACTTC
TRBD1,.,14,TRBJ1-1,TRBV27,CASSSRQGRTEAFF,TGTGCCAGCAGTTCGCGACAGGGGCGAACTGAAGCTTTCTTT
TRBD1,.,19,TRBJ2-7,TRBV5-1,CASSPTRNGTGRKVYEQYF,TGCGCCAGCAGCCCCACCCGCAACGGGACAGGGAGAAAGGTCTACGAGCAGTACTTC
.,.,14,TRBJ1-6,TRBV4-1,CASSQREGNSPLHF,TGCGCCAGCAGCCAACGGGAGGGGAATTCACCCCTCCACTTT
.,.,13,TRBJ2-3,TRBV28,CASSQVASGQGDF,TGTGCCAGCAGTCAAGTGGCTTCGGGACAAGGTGATTTT
.,.,12,TRBJ2-7,TRBV5-1,CASSYDSGWQYF,TGCGCCAGCAGCTACGACTCCGGATGGCAGTACTTC
TRBD2,.,16,TRBJ2-7,TRBV6-2/TRBV6-3,CASSPGLAGGGYEQYF,TGTGCCAGCAGCCCCGGACTAGCGGGAGGGGGCTACGAGCAGTACTTC
TRBD1,.,15,TRBJ1-4,TRBV9,CASSPGQVANEKLFF,TGTGCCAGCAGCCCCGGACAGGTAGCTAATGAAAAACTGTTTTTT
TRBD2,.,15,TRBJ2-7,TRBV11-2,CASSSGREAPYEQYF,TGTGCCAGCAGCTCGGGACGGGAGGCACCCTACGAGCAGTACTTC
TRBD1,once,15,TRBJ2-5,TRBV10-3,CAISGDRAIQETQYF,TGTGCCATCAGTGGGGACAGGGCCATCCAAGAGACCCAGTACTTC